Below, 27 T cell receptor beta chains from the same sample are listed, as sequenced in a study of blood T cell repertoires in COVID-19. Sequencing was performed with immunoSEQ multiplex PCR; in TCRdb, only in-frame clones are kept and a portion is missing. The table records some 240,000 clones, approximately 86% of them present only once. The sequencing input was PBMCs or T cells enriched from blood (not recorded which). Receptors originate from a woman in her 40s with acute COVID-19.

The V call is TRBV29-1, the J call TRBJ2-7; perhaps TRBD1 as D (5 bases). The CDR3 is 13 residues long. Germline V lookup: CDR1 SQVTM, CDR2 ANQGSEA. The ends were cut back, 6 bases at V and 4 bases at J, with 16 bases in the middle. The CDR3 region is CSVQTTATYEQYF. The CDR3 nucleotides read TGCAGCGTCCAGACGACAGCGACATACGAGCAGTACTTC.

The genes are TRBV29-1 and TRBJ2-1; no clear D gene. The V gene lost 2 bases and the J gene lost 10 bases, with 6 bases spanning the gap. Germline CDR1 reads SQVTM; CDR2 reads ANQGSEA. The CDR3 spans 10 residues. CDR3 bases: TGCAGCGTTGAAACTCCGGAGCAGTTCTTC. Translating gives CSVETPEQFF.

This sequence joins TRBV5-1 and TRBJ1-2; possibly TRBD1 for D (5 bases). This CDR3 has 16 residues. Trimming cost V 0 bases and J 3 bases, with 15 bases left between them. The V gene's germline CDR1 is SGHRS and CDR2 YFSETQ. In nucleotides, the CDR3 is TGCGCCAGCAGCTTGGACCCCGCGACAGCTTACTATGGCTACACCTTC. It codes for CASSLDPATAYYGYTF.

This sequence joins TRBV11-2 and TRBJ2-3; no clear D. The V and J ends lost 1 base and 2 bases respectively, with 7 bases between them. There are 14 residues in the CDR3. Germline V lookup: CDR1 SGHAT, CDR2 FQNNGV. The CDR3 is CASSLGAATDTQYF. Here the CDR3 DNA reads TGTGCCAGCAGCTTAGGCGCGGCCACAGATACGCAGTATTTT.

This clone was observed a few times. V is TRBV7-9 and J is TRBJ2-1, with D hard to call. Germline V gene data show CDR1 as SEHNR and CDR2 as FQNEAQ (reference sequence). This CDR3 has 14 amino acids. V dropped 4 bases and J dropped 2 bases, with 9 bases sitting between them. The CDR3 loop reads CASSSRSAYNEQFF. The CDR3 DNA follows: TGTGCCAGCAGCTCCCGATCGGCCTACAATGAGCAGTTCTTC.

The V call is TRBV29-1, the J call TRBJ1-1, with 7 bases fitting TRBD1. The CDR3 has 15 amino acids. With 5 bases clipped from V and 1 base from J, the junction kept 10 bases outside the gene matches. Germline V CDR1 and CDR2: SQVTM, ANQGSEA. The CDR3 bases are TGCAGCGTTCTAAACCTCCGGGACAGGAACACTGAAGCTTTCTTT. Its translation: CSVLNLRDRNTEAFF.

CDR3 loop: CSASRGPHQHF. Written as DNA, the CDR3 is TGCAGTGCTAGTCGGGGTCCTCACCAGCATTTT. The rearrangement links TRBV20-1 to TRBJ1-5; no definite D call. Germline V gene sequence: CDR1 DFQATT, CDR2 SNEGSKA (reference sequence). The length of the CDR3 is 11 residues. Trimming cost V 3 bases and J 12 bases, with 12 bases left between them.

The chain carries TRBV3-1 (or the pseudogene TRBV3-2) and TRBJ1-6, with D unclear. CDR1 is LGHDT, CDR2 YNNKEL, per germline (reference sequence). The V end was cut by 0 bases, the J end by 7 bases, with 7 bases between. The CDR3 consists of 14 residues. CDR3: CASSQDHRNSPLHF. CDR3 DNA: TGTGCCAGCAGCCAAGACCACAGAAATTCACCCCTCCACTTT.

V gene TRBV7-2 combines with J gene TRBJ2-2; 9 bases fit TRBD2. With 7 bases clipped from V and 6 bases from J, the junction kept 12 bases outside the gene matches. This CDR3 is 16 amino acids long. Germline CDR1 is SGHTA and CDR2 is FQGNSA. Here the CDR3 DNA reads TGTGCCAGCACCACTTTTAGCGGGAGTTGGGCCGGGGAGCTGTTTTTT. This gives the protein CASTTFSGSWAGELFF.

The rearrangement links TRBV19 to TRBJ1-3; 7 nucleotides match TRBD1. CDR3 size: 17 residues. The germline V gene has CDR1 LNHDA and CDR2 SQIVND (reference sequence). Losses at the gene ends were 6 bases for V and 6 bases for J; bases not matched to a gene: 17. In DNA, the CDR3 is TGTGCCAGTAGACCGACACAGGGGACAGAGTTTCCAAACACCATATATTTT. Translated, it gives CASRPTQGTEFPNTIYF.

This clone has only a few counts. V usage is TRBV2 and J usage is TRBJ2-2, with 7 positions matching TRBD2. The CDR3 spans 15 residues. Germline loops: CDR1 SNHLY, CDR2 FYNNEI. V lost 1 base and J lost 3; bases outside the gene matches: 2. The CDR3 nucleotides are TGTGCCAGCAGTGAAGGGGCGGGAGACACCGGGGAGCTGTTTTTT. This gives the protein CASSEGAGDTGELFF.

The chain carries TRBV6-5 and TRBJ1-1; D might be TRBD1 (6 bases). Germline V gives CDR1 MNHEY, CDR2 SVGAGI. V lost 7 bases, J lost 0 bases, and 15 bases lay in between. The CDR3 length is 15 residues. The CDR3 spells CASTAGQSMNTEAFF. The CDR3 DNA reads as TGTGCCAGCACCGCAGGACAGAGCATGAACACTGAAGCTTTCTTT.

This clone was detected only a few times. This CDR3 reads CASKRASSYTGELFF. The CDR3 nucleotides read TGTGCCAGCAAAAGAGCTTCATCGTACACCGGGGAGCTGTTTTTT. V is TRBV2 and J is TRBJ2-2; D is uncertain. Germline values: CDR1 SNHLY, CDR2 FYNNEI. The germline V and J ends were trimmed by 7 bases and 3 bases, with 15 bases remaining between them. This CDR3 is 15 amino acids long.

This clone was recorded once. This rearrangement joins TRBV5-1 to TRBJ2-7; 7 bases line up with TRBD1. Germline CDR1 and CDR2: SGHRS and YFSETQ. The junction had 7 bases not matched to a gene; V was cut back by 4 bases and J by 3 bases. This CDR3 comprises 14 residues. The CDR3 nucleotides read TGCGCCAGCAGCCTCTCGGGACAGTTCTACGAGCAGTACTTC. Translating it yields CASSLSGQFYEQYF. The full variable domain, completed using reference TRBV5-1 and TRBJ2-7, is KAGVTQTPRYLIKTRGQQVTLSCSPISGHRSVSWYQQTPGQGLQFLFEYFSETQRNKGNFPGRFSGRQFSNSRSEMNVSTLELGDSALYLCASSLSGQFYEQYFGPGTRLTVT.

The chain carries TRBV24-1 and TRBJ2-5, with 7 bases identical to TRBD1. Germline CDR1 reads KGHDR; CDR2 reads SFDVKD. The V and J ends lost 4 bases and 2 bases, in that order; junction bases with no gene match: 6. This CDR3 region has 15 residues. The CDR3 protein is CATSERQGRQETQYF. The CDR3, as DNA: TGTGCCACCAGTGAACGACAGGGCCGACAAGAGACCCAGTACTTC.

The rearrangement links TRBV7-9 to TRBJ1-1; no definite D call. Germline CDR1 reads SEHNR; CDR2 reads FQNEAQ (reference sequence). Trimming pared 7 bases from V and 7 bases from J, leaving 13 bases between. The CDR3 has 12 amino acids. The CDR3 protein is CASTPINGEAFF. DNA of the CDR3: TGTGCCAGCACCCCCATTAACGGTGAAGCTTTCTTT.

This chain uses TRBV18 with TRBJ2-1, with a weak D call TRBD1 (8 bases). V was shortened by 1 base and J by 4 bases, with 17 bases between the two germline ends. The length of the CDR3 is 17 residues. Germline CDR1 KGHSH, CDR2 LQKENI. CDR3 nucleotides: TGTGCCAGCTCACCACTGAGCGGGACAGGCAATTACAATGAGCAGTTCTTC. Its protein is CASSPLSGTGNYNEQFF. Full variable domain (rest looked up from reference TRBV18 and TRBJ2-1): NAGVMQNPRHLVRRRGQEARLRCSPMKGHSHVYWYRQLPEEGLKFMVYLQKENIIDESGMPKERFSAEFPKEGPSILRIQQVVRGDSAAYFCASSPLSGTGNYNEQFFGPGTRLTVL.

The chain employs TRBV5-1 and TRBJ2-3, with TRBD2 identical over 7 bases. In germline, CDR1 is SGHRS, CDR2 YFSETQ. The CDR3 contains 17 residues. V was clipped by 4 bases and J by 2 bases; unmatched bases: 13. CDR3 sequence (DNA): TGCGCCAGCAGCGCGGGACGTAAGACTAGCTCCACAGATACGCAGTATTTT. Translated, it gives CASSAGRKTSSTDTQYF.

Only one count was recorded for this clone. This sequence joins TRBV9 and TRBJ2-3; 9 bases agree with TRBD1. The CDR3 totals 17 residues. Germline V gene lookup returns CDR1 SGDLS and CDR2 YYNGEE. Trimming took 0 bases from V and 2 from J; bases not matched to a gene: 7. The CDR3 nucleotides read TGTGCCAGCAGCGTAGGTCCGGGACAGGGTTCCACAGATACGCAGTATTTT. This encodes CASSVGPGQGSTDTQYF.

In its sample, this clone was seen a few times. The gene calls are TRBV7-2 and TRBJ2-5, with a possible D match to TRBD1 (5 bases). Germline V lookup: CDR1 SGHTA, CDR2 FQGNSA. The CDR3 sequence is 13 residues long. V was shortened by 5 bases and J by 5 bases, with 12 bases between the two germline ends. The DNA for the CDR3 is TGTGCCAGCAGCAAGGGGCCCAGGGAGACCCAGTACTTC. Its translation: CASSKGPRETQYF.

This chain uses TRBV6-1 with TRBJ1-1; no clear D gene. This CDR3 is built from 13 residues. CDR1 and CDR2 (germline): MNHNS, SASEGT. The V end lost 1 base, the J end lost 4 bases, and 7 bases lay between the germline ends. CDR3 sequence (DNA): TGTGCCAGCAGTGAAGGGTGGAGCACTGAAGCTTTCTTT. Its protein is CASSEGWSTEAFF.

The rearrangement joins TRBV5-4 to TRBJ2-7, with 7 bases aligning to TRBD2. The CDR3 loop spans 14 amino acids. The V gene's germline CDR1 is SGHNT and CDR2 YYREEE (reference sequence). V trimming: 1 base; J trimming: 2 bases; junction bases outside the gene matches: 3. Here the CDR3 DNA reads TGTGCCAGCAGCTTGACTAGCGCTACCTACGAGCAGTACTTC. The encoded protein is CASSLTSATYEQYF.

CDR3 protein: CASSKSDTNYGYTF. DNA for the CDR3: TGCGCCAGCAGCAAGTCCGACACTAACTATGGCTACACCTTC. V usage is TRBV5-1 and J usage is TRBJ1-2; D is unresolved. CDR3 length: 14 amino acids. V was clipped by 4 bases and J by 0 bases, with 10 bases between them. The germline V gene encodes CDR1 SGHRS and CDR2 YFSETQ.

The CDR3 loop is CATAGNNEQYF. The CDR3 bases are TGTGCCACAGCAGGGAATAACGAGCAGTACTTC. The chain uses TRBV6-5 and TRBJ2-7, with a possible D match to TRBD1 (5 bases). This CDR3 region has 11 residues. The ends were cut back, 10 bases at V and 5 bases at J, with 12 bases in the middle. Germline V CDR1 and CDR2: MNHEY, SVGAGI.

The chain links TRBV7-8 to TRBJ2-7; the D is unclear. Trimming removed 4 bases from V and 1 base from J, with 11 bases in between. CDR1 is SGHVS, CDR2 FQNEAQ, per germline. CDR3 length equals 14 residues. CDR3 amino acids: CASSSVENSYEQYF. CDR3 nucleotides: TGTGCCAGCAGCTCCGTCGAGAATTCCTACGAGCAGTACTTC. Together with reference TRBV7-8 and TRBJ2-7, the CDR3 gives the full variable domain: GAGVSQSPRYKVAKRGQDVALRCDPISGHVSLFWYQQALGQGPEFLTYFQNEAQLDKSGLPSDRFFAERPEGSVSTLKIQRTQQEDSAVYLCASSSVENSYEQYFGPGTRLTVT.

The chain has TRBV13 and TRBJ2-1, with a possible D match to TRBD2 (5 bases). Per the germline V gene, CDR1 is PRHDT and CDR2 is FYEKMQ (reference sequence). Trimming removed 0 bases at V and 9 bases at J, with 15 bases between. The CDR3 is 15 residues long. The CDR3 DNA reads TGTGCCAGCAGCTTAGGCGTCACTAGAGGTACTGAGCAGTTCTTC. It translates to CASSLGVTRGTEQFF. Based on the CDR3 plus reference TRBV13 and TRBJ2-1, the full variable domain is AAGVIQSPRHLIKEKRETATLKCYPIPRHDTVYWYQQGPGQDPQFLISFYEKMQSDKGSIPDRFSAQQFSDYHSELNMSSLELGDSALYFCASSLGVTRGTEQFFGPGTRLTVL.

This clone was seen a single time. The chain links TRBV5-6 to TRBJ2-3, with no clear D. V was clipped by 1 base and J by 1 base, with 4 bases between them. There are 13 residues in the CDR3. CDR1 and CDR2 from the germline V gene are SGHDT and YYEEEE. In DNA form, the CDR3 reads TGTGCCAGCAGCTTGTATGGCACAGATACGCAGTATTTT. Encoded protein: CASSLYGTDTQYF.